The 23 T cell receptor beta chains listed next were all sequenced from one sample in a study of blood T cell repertoires in COVID-19. Clones were sequenced by immunoSEQ multiplex PCR, and TCRdb holds only the in-frame ones, with some missing. The table includes over 25,000 clones, around 80% detected once. The sequenced material came from peripheral blood. These receptors were obtained from a woman of 80 years or more with acute or convalescent COVID-19.

V is TRBV6-5 and J is TRBJ2-3; TRBD2 aligns across 8 bases. Trimming cost V 7 bases and J 3 bases; bases outside gene matches: 9. This CDR3 is 15 amino acids long. Looked up from germline, CDR1 is MNHEY and CDR2 is SVGAGI. CDR3 in DNA: TGTGCCAGCACCCCCGGGGGGGGATCTACAGATACGCAGTATTTT. Amino acid sequence: CASTPGGGSTDTQYF.

The chain links TRBV6-2 or TRBV6-3 to TRBJ2-7; 9 bases line up with TRBD1. Germline CDR1 reads MNHEY; CDR2 reads SVGEGT. The CDR3 has 17 amino acids. V trimming: 7 bases; J trimming: 1 base; junction bases outside the gene matches: 14. The CDR3 reads CASTPGQGGLSSYEQYF. CDR3 bases: TGTGCCAGCACCCCGGGACAGGGAGGGTTATCTTCCTACGAGCAGTACTTC.

The V gene is TRBV28, the J gene TRBJ1-1, with D unresolved. The CDR3 consists of 13 residues. V lost 5 bases, J lost 3 bases, and 10 bases lay in between. Looked up from germline, CDR1 is MDHEN and CDR2 is SYDVKM. CDR3 bases: TGTGCCAGCAGTCCCCCTATATACACTGAAGCTTTCTTT. Protein: CASSPPIYTEAFF.

The rearrangement joins TRBV5-1 to TRBJ2-7, with D possibly TRBD1 on 5 matching bases. The germline V and J ends were trimmed by 4 bases and 6 bases, with 14 bases remaining between them. This CDR3 contains 13 residues. Germline CDR1 SGHRS, CDR2 YFSETQ. The CDR3 protein is CASSVNQGLEQYF. Written as DNA, the CDR3 is TGCGCCAGCAGCGTCAACCAGGGCCTCGAGCAGTACTTC. The full variable domain, in which reference TRBV5-1 and TRBJ2-7 provide the parts outside the CDR3, is KAGVTQTPRYLIKTRGQQVTLSCSPISGHRSVSWYQQTPGQGLQFLFEYFSETQRNKGNFPGRFSGRQFSNSRSEMNVSTLELGDSALYLCASSVNQGLEQYFGPGTRLTVT.

This sequence joins TRBV5-4 and TRBJ2-3; 7 bases are shared with TRBD2. The V gene end was trimmed by 4 bases and the J gene end by 2 bases; junction bases not matched to a gene: 10. CDR3 size: 16 residues. CDR1 is SGHNT, CDR2 YYREEE, per germline (reference sequence). CDR3 coding DNA: TGTGCCAGCAGCAGGCCTGGGGGGGGAGTCACAGATACGCAGTATTTT. Its protein product is CASSRPGGGVTDTQYF. The whole variable domain, remainder taken from reference TRBV5-4 and TRBJ2-3, is ETGVTQSPTHLIKTRGQQVTLRCSSQSGHNTVSWYQQALGQGPQFIFQYYREEENGRGNFPPRFSGLQFPNYSSELNVNALELDDSALYLCASSRPGGGVTDTQYFGPGTRLTVL.

This clone has a handful of counts. This sequence joins TRBV5-1 and TRBJ2-7; the D gene is possibly TRBD1 (5 bases). Germline V gene sequence: CDR1 SGHRS, CDR2 YFSETQ. This CDR3 is built from 12 residues. The V end was cut by 3 bases, the J end by 3 bases, with 7 bases between. The CDR3 spells CASSSQGYEQYF. The CDR3 DNA reads as TGCGCCAGCAGCTCCCAGGGCTACGAGCAGTACTTC. The full variable domain, with the rest looked up from reference TRBV5-1 and TRBJ2-7, is KAGVTQTPRYLIKTRGQQVTLSCSPISGHRSVSWYQQTPGQGLQFLFEYFSETQRNKGNFPGRFSGRQFSNSRSEMNVSTLELGDSALYLCASSSQGYEQYFGPGTRLTVT.

The chain combines TRBV9 with TRBJ1-2; 7 nucleotides line up with TRBD1. Trimming at V came to 0 bases and at J to 4 bases, leaving 3 bases not matched to a gene. The germline gives CDR1 SGDLS, CDR2 YYNGEE. CDR3 length equals 14 residues. The CDR3 here is CASSVGDRLYGYTF. Here the CDR3 DNA reads TGTGCCAGCAGCGTAGGGGACAGACTCTATGGCTACACCTTC. Combining the CDR3 with reference TRBV9 and TRBJ1-2 gives the whole variable domain DSGVTQTPKHLITATGQRVTLRCSPRSGDLSVYWYQQSLDQGLQFLIQYYNGEERAKGNILERFSAQQFPDLHSELNLSSLELGDSALYFCASSVGDRLYGYTFGSGTRLTVV.

This chain joins TRBV5-4 and TRBJ1-6; a possible D gene is TRBD1 (5 bases). The CDR3 has 14 amino acids. Germline V gene sequence: CDR1 SGHNT, CDR2 YYREEE (reference sequence). Between the trimmed V and J ends, which lost 2 bases and 3 bases, there was a span of 6 bases. The CDR3 DNA reads TGTGCCAGCAGCTTAGGGGACTATAATTCACCCCTCCACTTT. It encodes CASSLGDYNSPLHF.

This chain joins TRBV4-1 and TRBJ2-3; 11 nucleotides align to TRBD2. With 11 bases clipped from V and 0 bases from J, the junction kept 16 bases outside the gene matches. This CDR3 spans 18 amino acids. CDR1 is MGHRA and CDR2 is YSYEKL in the germline V gene. Here the CDR3 reads CARRPGGGLAVSTDTQYF. The CDR3 DNA follows: TGCGCCCGCCGCCCGGGGGGGGGACTAGCGGTTAGCACAGATACGCAGTATTTT.

V is TRBV7-9 and J is TRBJ2-3; 8 bases fit TRBD1. V dropped 3 bases and J dropped 4; count of bases not matched to a gene: 9. CDR3 size: 16 residues. The V gene's germline CDR1 is SEHNR and CDR2 FQNEAQ (reference sequence). This CDR3 reads CASSFNTGGRADTQYF. In DNA, the CDR3 is TGTGCCAGCAGCTTCAATACAGGGGGGCGGGCAGATACGCAGTATTTT.

The chain recombines TRBV11-2 with TRBJ2-7; a possible D gene is TRBD2 (6 bases). CDR1 and CDR2 (germline): SGHAT, FQNNGV. V shed 1 base and J shed 1 base, with 11 bases lying between them. The CDR3 consists of 15 residues. CDR3 residues: CASSLGGTVSYEQYF. The CDR3 DNA follows: TGTGCCAGCAGCTTAGGCGGGACGGTGTCCTACGAGCAGTACTTC. Supplemented by reference TRBV11-2 and TRBJ2-7, the full variable domain reads EAGVAQSPRYKIIEKRQSVAFWCNPISGHATLYWYQQILGQGPKLLIQFQNNGVVDDSQLPKDRFSAERLKGVDSTLKIQPAKLEDSAVYLCASSLGGTVSYEQYFGPGTRLTVT.

The chain couples TRBV21-1 to TRBJ1-2; TRBD1 reflects the table's D call only, with no check against the DNA. TRBV21-1 is a listed pseudogene. The CDR3 extends over 19 amino acids. The CDR3 nucleotides are TGTGCCAGCAGCAAAAACAAGCTCCGCCGGGACAGGGAATTGAATGGCTACACCTTC. Amino acids: CASSKNKLRRDRELNGYTF.

This chain's CDR3 is CASSLVAEQYF. The CDR3 nucleotides read TGTGCCAGCAGCTTAGTGGCCGAGCAGTACTTC. The rearrangement joins TRBV7-2 to TRBJ2-7; D is unclear. V lost 1 base to trimming and J lost 6 bases, with 4 bases between them. Germline V lookup: CDR1 SGHTA, CDR2 FQGNSA. This CDR3 is built from 11 residues. The full variable domain, its missing parts supplied by reference TRBV7-2 and TRBJ2-7, is GAGVSQSPSNKVTEKGKDVELRCDPISGHTALYWYRQSLGQGLEFLIYFQGNSAPDKSGLPSDRFSAERTGGSVSTLTIQRTQQEDSAVYLCASSLVAEQYFGPGTRLTVT.

The V call is TRBV18, the J call TRBJ2-1; 16 bases line up with TRBD2. The CDR3 has 19 amino acids. Losses at the gene ends were 1 base for V and 9 bases for J; bases not matched to a gene: 12. Germline V gene lookup returns CDR1 KGHSH and CDR2 LQKENI. The CDR3 DNA reads as TGTGCCAGCTCACCACACAAGTTCGGGACTAGCGGGGGGGCCGGTGAGCAGTTCTTC. Its translation is CASSPHKFGTSGGAGEQFF.

The J gene is TRBJ2-1, the V gene TRBV27; D uncertain. The CDR3 runs to 15 residues. Germline lookup yields CDR1 MNHEY and CDR2 SMNVEV (reference sequence). V lost 0 bases and J 0 bases, leaving 6 bases between the germline ends. The CDR3 DNA follows: TGTGCCAGCAGTTTATCCCTCAGCTCCTACAATGAGCAGTTCTTC. The encoded protein is CASSLSLSSYNEQFF.

The rearrangement joins TRBV4-3 to TRBJ1-3, with a possible D match to TRBD1 (5 bases). The V and J ends lost 0 bases and 4 bases respectively, with 10 bases between them. This CDR3 is 15 amino acids long. Germline CDR1 and CDR2: LGHNA and YSLEER. CDR3 protein: CASSQDGGGGNTIYF. In nucleotides, the CDR3 is TGCGCCAGCAGCCAAGATGGGGGAGGCGGAAACACCATATATTTT.

This CDR3 reads CSVGGGGAFGYTF. The DNA for the CDR3 is TGCAGCGTTGGTGGAGGGGGCGCGTTCGGCTACACCTTC. The gene calls are TRBV29-1 and TRBJ1-2, with 7 bases aligning to TRBD1. The CDR3 runs to 13 residues. V shed 4 bases, J shed 8 bases, and the junction held 10 bases outside the gene matches. Germline V gives CDR1 SQVTM, CDR2 ANQGSEA.

The chain links TRBV5-1 to TRBJ2-5, with a tentative D call TRBD1 (6 bases). CDR3 length equals 15 residues. V lost 5 bases and J 2 bases, leaving 16 bases between the germline ends. The V gene's germline CDR1 is SGHRS and CDR2 YFSETQ. The DNA for the CDR3 is TGCGCCAGCAGGCTGACAGGAACCACGCAAGAGACCCAGTACTTC. Amino acid sequence: CASRLTGTTQETQYF.

This chain joins TRBV7-9 and TRBJ2-1; 7 nucleotides align to TRBD2. The J segment lost 2 bases and the V segment lost 5 bases, leaving 12 bases of the junction unmatched. The CDR3 consists of 17 residues. Germline V CDR1 and CDR2: SEHNR, FQNEAQ (reference sequence). In DNA form, the CDR3 reads TGTGCCAGCAGCACCCCTCGGGGGGACCACACCTACAATGAGCAGTTCTTC. Encoded protein: CASSTPRGDHTYNEQFF.

This chain links TRBV14 with TRBJ1-2, with 8 bases aligning to TRBD1. The V gene end was trimmed by 4 bases and the J gene end by 8 bases; junction bases not matched to a gene: 6. Germline CDR1 and CDR2: SGHDN and FVKESK. The CDR3 sequence is 13 residues long. Written as DNA, the CDR3 is TGTGCCAGCAGCCTGGATCGGACAGGGGGCTACACCTTC. Amino acid sequence: CASSLDRTGGYTF.

This clone was detected only once. The chain recombines TRBV24-1 with TRBJ1-2; TRBD1 agrees at 8 bases. Germline V gives CDR1 KGHDR, CDR2 SFDVKD. The CDR3 has 14 residues. Trimming took 6 bases from V and 4 from J; bases not matched to a gene: 6. The CDR3 reads CATSPGQGTYGYTF. The CDR3 bases are TGTGCCACCAGTCCCGGACAGGGTACCTATGGCTACACCTTC.

The chain carries TRBV7-2 and TRBJ2-7, with D perhaps matching TRBD1 (5 bases). The CDR3 spans 15 residues. V was shortened by 3 bases and J by 0 bases, with 12 bases between the two germline ends. Germline loops: CDR1 SGHTA, CDR2 FQGNSA. The CDR3 is CASSLTVLSSYEQYF. The CDR3 DNA reads TGTGCCAGCAGCTTGACAGTTCTCAGCTCCTACGAGCAGTACTTC.

This clone occurred a few times. V gene TRBV29-1 combines with J gene TRBJ2-1, with D possibly TRBD2 on 5 matching bases. Germline V gene lookup returns CDR1 SQVTM and CDR2 ANQGSEA. Deletions cut 6 bases from V and 4 bases from J, with 16 bases between. The CDR3 length is 14 residues. The CDR3 loop reads CSVDTAGLYNEQFF. The CDR3 DNA reads as TGCAGCGTAGACACAGCTGGACTTTACAATGAGCAGTTCTTC.